A selection of T cell receptor beta chains follows, all from one sample in a study of blood T cell repertoires in COVID-19. TCRdb keeps only in-frame clones here, not all; method: immunoSEQ multiplex PCR. Here the sample spans 150,000 to 160,000 clones, approximately 80% being singletons. Material: peripheral blood. These receptor sequences come from a woman aged 60-75 years with acute or convalescent COVID-19. The CDR3 runs from the conserved cysteine through the conserved F or W. D genes are given only for firm matches. Clone size is stated in some rows and not others, as once, few, many or a class when expanded.

d_gene,j_gene,abundance,v_gene,CDR3nt,CDR3aa
TRBD1,TRBJ1-4,-,TRBV29-1,TGCAGCGTTGGCGGAGCGACAGGGTTTTATAATGAAAAACTGTTTTTT,CSVGGATGFYNEKLFF
TRBD1,TRBJ2-7,-,TRBV7-3,TGTGCCAGCAGCCTCGGACAGGGGACCGACGAGCAGTACTTC,CASSLGQGTDEQYF
TRBD1,TRBJ1-5,few,TRBV11-2,TGTGCCAGCAGCTTAGCCGGGGGACAGAGTCGCCAGCCCCAGCATTTT,CASSLAGGQSRQPQHF
-,TRBJ1-1,-,TRBV12-3/TRBV12-4,TGTGCCAGCAGTTTGGTCATGACGAGGGCTTTCTTT,CASSLVMTRAFF
TRBD1,TRBJ1-1,-,TRBV28,TGTGCCAGCAGTCCGGGGACAGGGGGAACTGAAGCTTTCTTT,CASSPGTGGTEAFF
TRBD2,TRBJ2-3,-,TRBV5-1,TGCGCCAGCAGCCTGCCTAGCGGGGGTTCAGATACGCAGTATTTT,CASSLPSGGSDTQYF
TRBD1,TRBJ1-2,-,TRBV6-1,TGTGCCAGCAGTGAAGGGACAGGGGGATATGGCTACACCTTC,CASSEGTGGYGYTF
TRBD1,TRBJ2-2,once,TRBV5-5,TGTGCCAGCAGCTTGGCCCGGGACAGGGGGTCTCGGAACACCGGGGAGCTGTTTTTT,CASSLARDRGSRNTGELFF
-,TRBJ1-1,-,TRBV10-2,TGCGCCAGCCGAGATTGGAGGGGGGGTGCGGGCACTGAAGCTTTCTTT,CASRDWRGGAGTEAFF
-,TRBJ1-1,-,TRBV3-1/TRBV3-2,TGTGCCAGCAGCCACTACAGTGTATCCGACACTGAAGCTTTCTTT,CASSHYSVSDTEAFF
TRBD1,TRBJ2-3,-,TRBV10-3,TGTGCCATCAGTGGACAGGGTTCAGATACGCAGTATTTT,CAISGQGSDTQYF
-,TRBJ1-1,-,TRBV7-9,TGTGCCAGCAGCCCTCCCCCGAACACTGAAGCTTTCTTT,CASSPPPNTEAFF
-,TRBJ1-3,-,TRBV7-8,TGTGCCAGCAGCCACCTTAAGGGGCTCGCCATATATTTT,CASSHLKGLAIYF
-,TRBJ2-3,-,TRBV5-4,TGTGCCAGCAGCCCATCGAGAGGGGGTTACACAGATACGCAGTATTTT,CASSPSRGGYTDTQYF
TRBD2,TRBJ2-3,-,TRBV7-2,TGTGCCAGCAGCTCCCCAGGACTAGCGGGGGGATATACGCAGTATTTT,CASSSPGLAGGYTQYF
-,TRBJ1-2,-,TRBV3-1/TRBV3-2,TGTGCCAGCAGCCAAGATCGGGAATGGCAGGGCTACACCTTC,CASSQDREWQGYTF
-,TRBJ1-2,-,TRBV19,TGTGCCAGTAGACCCGTATGGGGGACTAGGGTTTCCTATGGCTACACCTTC,CASRPVWGTRVSYGYTF
-,TRBJ1-5,-,TRBV30,TGTGCCTGGAGTGTCAGGGGCACCGGCAATCAGCCCCAGCATTTT,CAWSVRGTGNQPQHF
-,TRBJ1-5,few,TRBV6-5,TGTGCCAGCAGCCCAACATCTAATCAGCCCCAGCATTTT,CASSPTSNQPQHF
TRBD1,TRBJ1-1,-,TRBV30,TGTGCCTGGAAGGGACAGGGGCTCACTGAAGCTTTCTTT,CAWKGQGLTEAFF
-,TRBJ1-4,-,TRBV5-5,TGTGCCAGCAGCCCGAGGGGGTTTGGGAATGAAAAACTGTTTTTT,CASSPRGFGNEKLFF
-,TRBJ1-2,-,TRBV5-6,TGTGCCAGCAGCTTGGTCGACAGTGGCTATGGCTACACCTTC,CASSLVDSGYGYTF